This TCR beta chain was documented in a study of long-term antiretroviral therapy in people with HIV. Overall study results and limits: Drawn between the mid-2000s and the late 2010s, the blood was possibly obtained under older ART regimens. Dominance of pre-ART expanded clones persisted, fluctuating and often declining after ART.

Survey-level resolution applied to immunoSEQ assay v3.0. The sequencing target was about 40,000-50,000 T-cell genomes per sample. This table comes from immunoSEQ multiplex PCR, and its TCRdb copy is limited to in-frame clones, with some not included. The sample yields some 28,000 clones, 65% to 85% seen once. Germline loops: CDR1 MGHRA, CDR2 YSYEKL. The V and J ends lost 2 bases and 4 bases, in that order; junction bases with no gene match: 5. The CDR3 is 15 residues long. With respect to this clone: Its antigen remains unidentified.

The starting material was unsorted PBMCs, obtained about 2.7 years after starting antiretroviral therapy. The source is a man younger than 40 with HIV. This chain links TRBV4-1 with TRBJ1-2; 9 bases map to TRBD1. CDR3 in amino acids: CASSQRTGAGYGYTF. CDR3 nucleotides: TGCGCCAGCAGCCAACGGACAGGGGCTGGCTATGGCTACACCTTC.